One T cell receptor beta chain is described in this entry. Generated by immunoSEQ multiplex PCR, the TCRdb table keeps only in-frame clones and is missing some. The data show fewer than 40,000 clones, about nine tenths seen once. The sample belongs to a study of T cell changes during pregnancy in multiple sclerosis. The V end was cut by 2 bases, the J end by 5 bases, with 10 bases between. The CDR3 runs 13 residues. Germline V lookup: CDR1 MNHEY, CDR2 SVGAGI. The origin of this receptor is a female donor with multiple sclerosis, enrolled in a pregnancy study. The specimen comprised CD8+ T cells from peripheral blood mononuclear cells, sampled after pregnancy. The chain joins TRBV6-5 to TRBJ2-7; no clear D gene. The CDR3 sequence: CASSYNGADEQYF. The CDR3 DNA reads TGTGCCAGCAGTTACAATGGAGCTGACGAGCAGTACTTC.